Shown below are 10 T cell receptor beta chains from a single sample sequenced in a study of PD-L1 blockade in urothelial cancer. Sequencing was performed with immunoSEQ multiplex PCR; in TCRdb, only in-frame clones are kept and a portion is missing. The sample comprises 45,000 or so clones, 70% to 90% of which are singletons, and roughly 25% rests with the top ten. Regarding time point: pretreatment peripheral blood. Here the sequenced sample was PBMCs, taken around atezolizumab (anti-PD-L1) treatment. Receptor source: a donor at least 40 years old with urothelial cancer.

The CDR3 protein is CASSAGRGTYEQYF. The CDR3 DNA reads TGTGCCAGCAGCGCAGGGCGGGGAACCTACGAGCAGTACTTC. The rearrangement links TRBV9 to TRBJ2-7; possibly TRBD2 for D (6 bases). Trimming removed 3 bases at V and 2 bases at J, with 12 bases between. CDR1 SGDLS and CDR2 YYNGEE come from the germline V gene. This CDR3 is built from 14 residues.

The chain uses TRBV2 and TRBJ1-5; D remains unclear. The CDR3 length is 13 residues. CDR1 is SNHLY and CDR2 is FYNNEI in the germline V gene. V lost 6 bases and J 4 bases, leaving 10 bases between the germline ends. CDR3 nucleotide sequence: TGTGCCAGCAGCCGGGAGTATAATCAGCCCCAGCATTTT. Residues: CASSREYNQPQHF.

This clone was recorded once. The chain recombines TRBV27 with TRBJ1-5; D is perhaps TRBD1 (6 bases). CDR3 size: 16 residues. Germline V lookup: CDR1 MNHEY, CDR2 SMNVEV (reference sequence). Between the trimmed V and J ends, which lost 8 bases and 4 bases, there was a span of 21 bases. The CDR3 DNA sequence: TGTGCCAGCGCGGCAGGGGTCCTCTTGGGTAATCAGCCCCAGCATTTT. Protein: CASAAGVLLGNQPQHF.

This chain joins TRBV5-6 and TRBJ2-1, with D maybe TRBD1 (6 bases). CDR3 size: 15 residues. Germline V CDR1 and CDR2: SGHDT, YYEEEE. Trimming cost V 0 bases and J 2 bases, with 9 bases left between them. DNA for the CDR3: TGTGCCAGCAGCTTGGGAGGGGGACCCTACAATGAGCAGTTCTTC. This gives the protein CASSLGGGPYNEQFF.

This clone occurred once. The rearrangement links TRBV4-2 to TRBJ2-1; TRBD1 is a possible D gene (5 bases). The CDR3 is made up of 16 amino acids. The V gene lost 1 base and the J gene lost 5 bases, with 15 bases spanning the gap. Germline V gives CDR1 LGHNA, CDR2 YNFKEQ. CDR3 region: CASSQAALRANNEQFF. DNA of the CDR3: TGTGCCAGCAGCCAAGCGGCCCTCAGGGCAAACAATGAGCAGTTCTTC.

The chain carries TRBV30 and TRBJ2-7, with 13 bases fitting TRBD2. Germline CDR1 reads GTSNPN; CDR2 reads SVGIG (reference sequence). V shed 3 bases, J shed 4 bases, and the junction held 6 bases outside the gene matches. The CDR3 is 15 amino acids. DNA of the CDR3: TGTGCCTGGAGCGGAGGGACTAGCGGGATTTACGAGCAGTACTTC. Translated, it gives CAWSGGTSGIYEQYF. The full variable domain, in which reference TRBV30 and TRBJ2-7 provide the parts outside the CDR3, is SQTIHQWPATLVQPVGSPLSLECTVEGTSNPNLYWYRQAAGRGLQLLFYSVGIGQISSEVPQNLSASRPQDRQFILSSKKLLLSDSGFYLCAWSGGTSGIYEQYFGPGTRLTVT.

The CDR3 sequence is CAWRKEGGPFEQYF. CDR3 nucleotide sequence: TGTGCCTGGAGAAAGGAAGGGGGTCCATTCGAGCAGTACTTC. The rearrangement joins TRBV30 to TRBJ2-7, with a tentative D call TRBD1 (6 bases). The CDR3 spans 14 residues. Trimming took off 3 bases at V and 6 bases at J, with 18 bases between the two ends. Germline assignment: CDR1 GTSNPN and CDR2 SVGIG (reference sequence).

The chain uses TRBV28 and TRBJ2-3; a possible D gene is TRBD2 (6 bases). This CDR3 spans 12 amino acids. V lost 7 bases, J lost 6 bases, and 11 bases lay in between. CDR1 and CDR2 (germline): MDHEN, SYDVKM. The CDR3 reads CASTPRGDTQYF. The CDR3 DNA is TGTGCCAGCACCCCACGGGGGGATACGCAGTATTTT.

The chain joins TRBV27 to TRBJ2-7; 8 bases agree with TRBD1. Germline V CDR1 and CDR2: MNHEY, SMNVEV (reference sequence). Germline trimming cut 6 bases from V and 6 bases from J; bases unmatched to any gene: 7. This CDR3 is built from 13 residues. CDR3 region: CASRTGVGGEQYF. The CDR3 coding sequence is TGTGCCAGCAGGACAGGGGTTGGGGGCGAGCAGTACTTC.

This chain uses TRBV11-3 with TRBJ2-5, with 9 bases aligning to TRBD2. The CDR3 extends over 17 amino acids. The J segment lost 5 bases and the V segment lost 1 base, leaving 11 bases of the junction unmatched. Germline-derived CDR1 and CDR2 are SGHNT and YENEEA. CDR3 in amino acids: CASSLGGVAGARETQYF. Written as DNA, the CDR3 is TGTGCCAGCAGCTTAGGGGGAGTAGCGGGAGCCAGGGAGACCCAGTACTTC.